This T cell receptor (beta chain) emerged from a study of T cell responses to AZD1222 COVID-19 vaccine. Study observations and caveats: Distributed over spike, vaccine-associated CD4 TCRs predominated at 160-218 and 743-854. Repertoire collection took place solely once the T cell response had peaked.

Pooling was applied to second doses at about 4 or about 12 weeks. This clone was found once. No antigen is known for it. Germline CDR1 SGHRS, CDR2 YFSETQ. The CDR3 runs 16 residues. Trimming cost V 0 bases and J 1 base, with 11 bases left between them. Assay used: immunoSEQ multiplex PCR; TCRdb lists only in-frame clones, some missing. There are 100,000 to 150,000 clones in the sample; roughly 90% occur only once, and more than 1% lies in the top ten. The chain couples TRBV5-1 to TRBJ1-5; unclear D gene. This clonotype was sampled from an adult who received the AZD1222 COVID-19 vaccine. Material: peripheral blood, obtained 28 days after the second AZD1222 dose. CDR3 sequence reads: CASSLGGQSSNQPQHF. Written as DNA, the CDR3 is TGCGCCAGCAGCTTGGGCGGGCAGTCGAGCAATCAGCCCCAGCATTTT.